Shown below are 10 T cell receptor beta chains from a single sample sequenced in a study of T cells in women clearing cervical HPV infection. TCRdb's table, derived via immunoSEQ multiplex PCR, lists solely in-frame clones and lacks some. This sample carries around 28,000 clones, with about a sixth going to the ten biggest clones. The sequenced sample consisted of blood buffy coat. These TCRs come from a woman between 18 and 70 years old with a cervical HPV16 infection that either progressed to CIN3+ or cleared (not recorded which).

As for this clone: The sequenced fragment ends 3 residues before the CDR3 boundary, so the rest is inferred from the germline J gene. V is TRBV7-9 and J is TRBJ2-2; D gene unclear. Germline loops: CDR1 SEHNR, CDR2 FQNEAQ (reference sequence). The ends were cut back, 3 bases at V and 3 bases at J, with 11 bases in the middle. This CDR3 contains 15 residues. The CDR3 reads CASSFRILHTGELFF. The CDR3 bases that were read are TGTGCCAGCAGCTTTCGAATCCTACACACCGGGGAG. The variable domain in full, completed from reference TRBV7-9 and TRBJ2-2, reads DTGVSQNPRHKITKRGQNVTFRCDPISEHNRLYWYRQTLGQGPEFLTYFQNEAQLEKSRLLSDRFSAERPKGSFSTLEIQRTEQGDSAMYLCASSFRILHTGELFFGEGSRLTVL.

Comment on this clone: The CDR3 end lies 3 residues beyond the end of the read and is filled in from the germline J gene. The chain joins TRBV5-4 to TRBJ1-4, with 7 bases lining up with TRBD1. The CDR3 spans 14 residues. Germline CDR1 SGHNT, CDR2 YYREEE (reference sequence). The sequenced CDR3 bases are TGTGCCAGCAGCTTTCAAACAGGGGATTCACCA. It is translated as CASSFQTGDSP. The entire CDR3 reads CASSFQTGDSPLFF.

In the case of this clone: The read falls 3 residues short of the CDR3 end, and the missing part is taken from the germline J gene. The chain couples TRBV4-2 to TRBJ2-5, with TRBD1 as a possible D gene (5 bases). Looked up from germline, CDR1 is LGHNA and CDR2 is YNFKEQ. The CDR3 has 16 residues. V lost 0 bases and J 4 bases, leaving 15 bases between the germline ends. CDR3 sequence: CASSQDPPSQGETQYF. The part of the CDR3 DNA that was read is TGTGCCAGCAGCCAAGATCCCCCATCCCAGGGAGAGACC.

Concerning this clone itself: The read is 3 residues too short to cover the CDR3 end, so that end is filled in from the germline J gene. The chain combines TRBV20-1 with TRBJ2-3, with 11 bases identical to TRBD2. CDR3 size: 14 residues. CDR1 is DFQATT and CDR2 is SNEGSKA in the germline V gene (reference sequence). CDR3 DNA (partial): TGCAGTGCACTTAGGACTAGCGGGCAAGAGACG. It translates to CSALRTSGQET. In full, the CDR3 reads CSALRTSGQETQYF.

A remark on this clone: The CDR3 extends 3 residues past the end of the read, so its final part is completed from the germline J gene. This chain links TRBV19 with TRBJ1-4, with 9 positions matching TRBD1. The germline V gene has CDR1 LNHDA and CDR2 SQIVND (reference sequence). The length of the CDR3 is 15 residues. Trimming cost V 3 bases and J 3 bases; bases outside gene matches: 2. CDR3 in amino acids: CASSMRTGANEKLFF. The CDR3 DNA, read in part, is TGTGCCAGTAGTATGAGGACAGGGGCTAATGAAAAA.

About this clone itself: The read terminates 3 residues ahead of where the CDR3 ends, so the germline J gene completes it. The chain is built from TRBV20-1 and TRBJ1-2; 12 bases align to TRBD1. Germline V gives CDR1 DFQATT, CDR2 SNEGSKA (reference sequence). The V gene end was trimmed by 0 bases and the J gene end by 6 bases; junction bases not matched to a gene: 8. The CDR3 covers 16 residues. The CDR3 region is CSAREYGTGGRDGYTF. CDR3 DNA (partial): TGCAGTGCTAGAGAGTACGGGACAGGGGGCAGGGATGGC.

Worth noting for this clone: The read ends 3 residues early relative to the CDR3; the germline J gene fills the gap. The chain combines TRBV30 with TRBJ1-1; TRBD1 matches 8 bases. The germline CDR1 and CDR2 sequences are GTSNPN and SVGIG (reference sequence). The ends lost 3 bases at V and 3 bases at J; junction bases unmatched: 9. CDR3 length: 15 amino acids. The CDR3 reads CAWRQSGGAYTEAFF. CDR3 DNA (partial): TGTGCCTGGAGACAGTCAGGGGGCGCTTACACTGAA.

As to this clone: One end of the junction varies from germline; a read error may be responsible. The CDR3 end lies 3 residues beyond the end of the read and is filled in from the germline J gene. V is TRBV19 and J is TRBJ2-7, with D perhaps matching TRBD1 (6 bases). The CDR3 totals 15 residues. CDR1 is LNHDA and CDR2 is SQIVND in the germline V gene (reference sequence). The CDR3 sequence: CASSVEAGTTYEQYF. The CDR3 DNA, read in part, is TGTGCCAGTAGTGTAGAAGCCGGGACAACCTACGAG. The full variable domain, completed using reference TRBV19 and TRBJ2-7, is DGGITQSPKYLFRKEGQNVTLSCEQNLNHDAMYWYRQDPGQGLRLIYYSQIVNDFQKGDIAEGYSVSREKKESFPLTVTSAQKNPTAFYLCASSVEAGTTYEQYFGPGTRLTVT.

In the case of this clone: The missing CDR3 end, 3 residues past where the read stops, is filled in from the germline J gene. The V and J genes are TRBV7-8 and TRBJ2-3; 10 bases match TRBD1. CDR1 and CDR2 (germline): SGHVS, FQNEAQ. V gave up 5 bases and J gave up 3 bases; unmatched junction bases: 5. The CDR3 sequence is 15 residues long. The CDR3 bases that were read are TGTGCCAGCAGCGACCGGGACAGGGGTACAGATACG. Its translation: CASSDRDRGTDT. The whole CDR3 protein is CASSDRDRGTDTQYF.

About this clone itself: Read sequence stops 3 residues before the CDR3 end, and the germline J gene provides the missing end. This chain joins TRBV14 and TRBJ2-3; weak D call: TRBD1 (6 bases). CDR1 is SGHDN and CDR2 is FVKESK in the germline V gene. This CDR3 is built from 16 residues. Trimming took 0 bases from V and 1 from J, leaving 11 bases between them. This CDR3 is CASSQDRGWGTDTQYF. The CDR3 bases that were read are TGTGCCAGCAGCCAAGATAGGGGGTGGGGCACAGATACG.